The entry below describes one T cell receptor beta chain. Data came from immunoSEQ multiplex PCR; TCRdb stores just in-frame clones and leaves some out. The table lists about 75,000 clones, 94% of them singletons. The record originates from a study of control samples from healthy donors and cancer patients. Germline lookup yields CDR1 KGHSH and CDR2 LQKENI. V shed 5 bases and J 8 bases; nucleotides not matched to a gene: 7. The CDR3 sequence is 14 residues long. This chain uses TRBV18 with TRBJ1-4; 8 bases map to TRBD1. The specimen was blood. The receptor was derived from a woman in her forties in good health. The CDR3 spells CASSTTGEKEKLFF. CDR3 bases: TGTGCCAGCTCAACGACAGGGGAGAAGGAAAAACTGTTTTTT.